Included here is one T cell receptor (beta chain) sequence, with context. The record originates from a study of blood T cell repertoires in COVID-19. Across the study: The United States, Italy and Spain supplied acute and convalescent COVID-19 samples.

Germline lookup yields CDR1 MGHDK and CDR2 SYGVNS. This CDR3 contains 14 residues. With 4 bases clipped from V and 5 bases from J, the junction kept 5 bases outside the gene matches. As originally analysed: Nucleated cell counts were estimated from reference gene primer amplification. Measured with immunoSEQ multiplex PCR; TCRdb has only the in-frame clones, and not every one. The V and J calls and clone size were taken over from that table, and D and trimming were inferred from the DNA. The data hold approximately 310,000 clones, with around 87% observed a single time. This TCR derives from a man aged 50-59 years with active or convalescent COVID-19. This chain links TRBV25-1 with TRBJ2-1, with 7 bases lining up with TRBD2. Specimen: peripheral blood. The CDR3 bases are TGTGCCAGCAGTGGGCAGGGACTACACAATGAGCAGTTCTTC. Protein product: CASSGQGLHNEQFF.